The rows below give T cell receptor beta chains drawn from one sample of a study of post-analysis software for immune sequencing data. One entry per CDR3 protein, called by TCRdb with MiXCR from the PCR reads. Of more than 500,000 distinct CDR3 sequences in the sample, around a third were seen once. Source material: blood. These receptors originate from a girl aged 2 to 17 with multiple sclerosis. Both conserved end residues are part of each CDR3. A D gene is named only where the DNA matches it firmly. Only some rows state a clone size, as once, few, many or a class for expanded clones.

CDR3nt	CDR3aa	d_gene	v_gene	j_gene	abundance
TGCGCCAGCAGCGGGCAGCCTCTAGGGACAGATACGCAGTATTTT	CASSGQPLGTDTQYF	-	TRBV5-1	TRBJ2-3	-
TGCAGCACCATCCAGGGGGGGTACGAGCAGTACTTC	CSTIQGGYEQYF	-	TRBV29-1	TRBJ2-7	few
TGTGCCAGCAGTTTAGGACAGGGCGGTGAAAAACTGTTTTTT	CASSLGQGGEKLFF	TRBD1	TRBV12-3/TRBV12-4	TRBJ1-4	-
TGCGCCAGCAGCCAAGAACCAGCGGGGGGGCGGGGCACAGATACGCAGTATTTT	CASSQEPAGGRGTDTQYF	TRBD2	TRBV4-1	TRBJ2-3	-
TGTGCCAGCAGCTCCGGACAGGCCCTAGCTAACTATGGCTACACCTTC	CASSSGQALANYGYTF	TRBD1	TRBV7-2	TRBJ1-2	many
TGCAGCGTTGACTGGACGAGGGTGGGTGAGCAGTTCTTC	CSVDWTRVGEQFF	-	TRBV29-1	TRBJ2-1	few
TGTGCCAGCACGCTAGCTCGGGGTCAGCCCCAGCATTTT	CASTLARGQPQHF	-	TRBV2	TRBJ1-5	-
TGTGCCAGCAGCTTAGGGCCAGGGACAGCTATTTCCTACGAGCAGTACTTC	CASSLGPGTAISYEQYF	TRBD1	TRBV7-6	TRBJ2-7	few
TGTGCCAGCGCCCCGGGGGGGGCGAAGACTGAAGCTTTCTTT	CASAPGGAKTEAFF	-	TRBV5-6	TRBJ1-1	-
TGCGCCAGCAGCCCGCATGGCGAGCCCGGGAGGTACGAGCAGTACTTC	CASSPHGEPGRYEQYF	TRBD2	TRBV5-1	TRBJ2-7	-
TGCGCCAGCAGTATGAGCCCACGAGGAGATACGCAGTATTTT	CASSMSPRGDTQYF	-	TRBV5-1	TRBJ2-3	few
TGTGCCAGCAGCCTTGGACAGGGGGCATTCGAGACCCAGTACTTC	CASSLGQGAFETQYF	TRBD1	TRBV7-3	TRBJ2-5	many
TGTGCCAGCAGCGTAGCCCCCCTCAGCGGGGGGGCCTCCTACGAGCAGTACTTC	CASSVAPLSGGASYEQYF	TRBD2	TRBV9	TRBJ2-7	-
TGCGCCAGCAGCCATCCCCGGGACAGGGGTTCCGGGGCCAACGTCCTGACTTTC	CASSHPRDRGSGANVLTF	TRBD1	TRBV4-1	TRBJ2-6	many
TGCAGTGCTAGAGAGGGCGGGACTAGCGGGACCGATGAGCAGTTCTTC	CSAREGGTSGTDEQFF	TRBD2	TRBV20-1	TRBJ2-1	-
TGTGCCATCAGTGATTTGAGGGGGCAAGAGACCCAGTACTTC	CAISDLRGQETQYF	-	TRBV10-3	TRBJ2-5	many
TGCAGTGCTCCGACAGGGGGCACAGATACGCAGTATTTT	CSAPTGGTDTQYF	TRBD1	TRBV20-1	TRBJ2-3	few
TGCAGTGCTTGGGACAGCTCCTACGAGCAGTACTTC	CSAWDSSYEQYF	TRBD1	TRBV20-1	TRBJ2-7	many
TGTGCCAGCAGCTTGGGCCCCTTATCTCAAGAGACCCAGTACTTC	CASSLGPLSQETQYF	-	TRBV5-5	TRBJ2-5	few
TGTGCCAGCAGCAGAACCGAGCTCGGGACAGGGCACTACAATGAGCAGTTCTTC	CASSRTELGTGHYNEQFF	TRBD1	TRBV5-5	TRBJ2-1	-
TGTGCCAGCAGACGGGACAGGGGGCTGGCTGGTCAGCCCCAGCATTTT	CASRRDRGLAGQPQHF	TRBD1	TRBV6-6	TRBJ1-5	few
TGTGCCAGCAGCCTAACCGGGACACCAACCTACGAGCAGTACTTC	CASSLTGTPTYEQYF	-	TRBV5-5	TRBJ2-7	few
TGCAGCGCCGGGCGGACAGGGGGGTACAATGAGCAGTTCTTC	CSAGRTGGYNEQFF	TRBD1	TRBV29-1	TRBJ2-1	-
TGTGCCAGCAGTTTACTAGCGGGACTCAATGAGCAGTTCTTC	CASSLLAGLNEQFF	TRBD2	TRBV27	TRBJ2-1	-
TGTGCCAGCAGGCCCGACAGGGGGATGAGTTCACCCCTCCACTTT	CASRPDRGMSSPLHF	TRBD1	TRBV6-2/TRBV6-3	TRBJ1-6	-
TGTGCCAGCAGCTTAGACAAGGAGCAGTTCTTC	CASSLDKEQFF	-	TRBV7-9	TRBJ2-1	many
TGTGCCAGCAGTTTCGGTAGGGCCTCCTACGAGCAGTACTTC	CASSFGRASYEQYF	-	TRBV28	TRBJ2-7	few
TGTGCCAGCAGCTCCAATCGGAGGACAGAGTCTCCAACTAATGAAAAACTGTTTTTT	CASSSNRRTESPTNEKLFF	-	TRBV7-8	TRBJ1-4	-
TGTGCCAGCAGTTATAGCTCCACTGCTAGCGCCCAAGAGACCCAGTACTTC	CASSYSSTASAQETQYF	-	TRBV6-2/TRBV6-3	TRBJ2-5	-
TGTGCCAGCAGCTTATCAGTTAACACTGAAGCTTTCTTT	CASSLSVNTEAFF	-	TRBV12-3/TRBV12-4	TRBJ1-1	many
TGTGCCAGCAGCCCGTTGGCCTACGAGCAGTACTTC	CASSPLAYEQYF	-	TRBV7-9	TRBJ2-7	-
TGCGCCAGCAGCCAAGTTATAGGGACGGGCACAGATACGCAGTATTTT	CASSQVIGTGTDTQYF	-	TRBV4-1	TRBJ2-3	-
TGTGCCAGCATGTCCGGGGGCCCCTACGAGCAGTACTTC	CASMSGGPYEQYF	-	TRBV6-2/TRBV6-3	TRBJ2-7	-
TGTGCCAGCTCACCTCAGTCCAGGTCTGGGAATTCACCCCTCCACTTT	CASSPQSRSGNSPLHF	-	TRBV18	TRBJ1-6	few
TGTGCCAGCAGAAGGGCAGTCCGGGCAGGGGGCGCCCATTCGAAAGGCTACACCTTC	CASRRAVRAGGAHSKGYTF	TRBD1	TRBV12-3/TRBV12-4	TRBJ1-2	few
TGTGCCAGCAGCCTAAGACAGGGGCGCCTGGGTCCCTCCTATGGCTACACCTTC	CASSLRQGRLGPSYGYTF	TRBD1	TRBV5-6	TRBJ1-2	few
TGCGCCAGCAGCTTGCCGCTCGGGAGCACAGATACGCAGTATTTT	CASSLPLGSTDTQYF	-	TRBV5-1	TRBJ2-3	few
TGCAGTGCTATATCCCTGAATAGCGGAGGCACAGATACGCAGTATTTT	CSAISLNSGGTDTQYF	-	TRBV20-1	TRBJ2-3	-
TGTGCCAGCAGCTTTACGGGACTAGCAGGCGATGAGCAGTTCTTC	CASSFTGLAGDEQFF	TRBD2	TRBV11-1	TRBJ2-1	few
TGCAGCGTTCTTTTACAGGGGCGGGATGAAAAACTGTTTTTT	CSVLLQGRDEKLFF	TRBD1	TRBV29-1	TRBJ1-4	few
TGTGCCAGCAGCCCCGGATCGAGCGGGGGAATCACAGATACGCAGTATTTT	CASSPGSSGGITDTQYF	TRBD2	TRBV7-9	TRBJ2-3	-
TGTGCCAGCAGCCAAGATGTAATCTCTGGGGCCAACGTCCTGACTTTC	CASSQDVISGANVLTF	-	TRBV14	TRBJ2-6	few
TGTGCCAGCAGGGTGGACAGGGGTAGAGCCGAGCAGTACTTC	CASRVDRGRAEQYF	TRBD1	TRBV6-1	TRBJ2-7	-
TGCAGCGTTCGACAGGGGGGCTATGGCTACACCTTC	CSVRQGGYGYTF	TRBD1	TRBV29-1	TRBJ1-2	few
TGTGCCAGCAGTCCACTGGCCGGGCCTCGAGTCGATGAGCAGTTCTTC	CASSPLAGPRVDEQFF	-	TRBV6-1	TRBJ2-1	few
TGTGCCAGCAGCCAAGATCGGCTAGCGCCAAAGTACTTC	CASSQDRLAPKYF	-	TRBV3-1	TRBJ2-7	few
TGCGCCAGCAGCCAGCTGACAGGGTTGAACACTGAAGCTTTCTTT	CASSQLTGLNTEAFF	TRBD1	TRBV4-1	TRBJ1-1	-
TGTGCCAGCAGTCCAAGGGATCCGCGGGGGCTCGGAGACAATGAGCAGTTCTTC	CASSPRDPRGLGDNEQFF	-	TRBV12-3/TRBV12-4	TRBJ2-1	-